This T cell receptor (beta chain) was sequenced for a study of blood T cell repertoires in COVID-19. Study context: The study drew acute and convalescent COVID-19 samples from the United States, Italy and Spain. T cells, B-cell-depleted T cells, or PBMCs provided the cDNA or gDNA that served as material.

Original processing notes: From reference gene primer amplification, estimates of nucleated cell counts were derived. Sequenced by immunoSEQ multiplex PCR; TCRdb stores in-frame clones only, minus some. V and J calls and clone size come straight from that table; D and trimming were deduced from the DNA. The profile covers about 130,000 clones, with about 90% appearing a single time and about 16% taken by the ten largest. Germline V gene sequence: CDR1 SGHAT, CDR2 FQNNGV. The CDR3 has 14 residues. V lost 5 bases to trimming and J lost 6 bases; unmatched junction nucleotides: 5. This receptor was obtained from a woman aged 45-65 years who had recovered from COVID-19. The chain is built from TRBV11-2 and TRBJ2-3, with TRBD2 identical over 10 bases. Sequencing input: peripheral blood. DNA of the CDR3: TGTGCCAGCAGCACCCGGACTAGCGGCGATACGCAGTATTTT. Amino acid sequence: CASSTRTSGDTQYF.